This T cell receptor (beta chain) came from a study of regulatory T cells in long-lasting Graves disease. Looking at the study overall: Treatment with antithyroid drugs for over 5 years, together with positive TSH receptor antibodies, meant persistent Graves' disease. The study's findings and limits: Whereas 966 public clonotypes were shared by new patients, persistent patients shared more, at some 3,000. Favoring TRBV28, TRBJ1-2 and TRBJ2-5 was a feature seen in persistent disease.

Germline V gene lookup returns CDR1 SGHDN and CDR2 FVKESK. The CDR3 loop spans 15 amino acids. Trimming removed 0 bases from V and 7 bases from J, with 12 bases in between. Regarding this clonotype: The antigen remains unidentified.

iRepertoire HTBI primers and Arm-PCR of CDR3 regions built TCR beta libraries. MiXCR, run by TCRdb on the multiplex PCR reads, gives a single entry per CDR3 protein. The sample holds 350,000 to 450,000 distinct CDR3 sequences, less than 25% seen once. The time point was: persistent/refractory GD, antithyroid drugs over 5 years with positive TRAb. The TCR library was prepared using RNA isolated from PBMCs. Diagnosing Graves' disease relied on the American Thyroid Association guidelines. This chain connects TRBV14 to TRBJ2-2; TRBD1 or TRBD2 may be the D gene (5 bases each). This clonotype was obtained from a female donor with Graves disease. The sequencing here drew on peripheral blood mononuclear cells (PBMCs), taken when the disease was refractory, from a patient treated with antithyroid drugs. CDR3: CASSQDRGARGELFF. The DNA of the CDR3 is TGTGCCAGCAGCCAAGATCGAGGGGCCCGCGGGGAGCTGTTTTTT.